This T cell receptor beta chain was sequenced for a study of early T cells in non-severe SARS-CoV-2 infection. TCRdb reprocessed the 5' RACE reads with MiXCR, giving one entry per CDR3 protein. The sample has about 77,000 distinct CDR3 sequences; over 8.5% are singletons. This clonotype was found many times. CDR1 is SGHNT and CDR2 is YYREEE in the germline V gene (reference sequence). The CDR3 consists of 16 residues. V lost 5 bases, J lost 0 bases, and 18 bases lay in between. The chain uses TRBV5-4 and TRBJ2-7; D ambiguous. This receptor was identified in an adult who was a healthcare worker with PCR-confirmed SARS-CoV-2 infection or an uninfected control (not recorded which). Input material: whole blood. The CDR3 region is CASSSRKAQSSYEQYF. CDR3 nucleotide sequence: TGTGCCAGCAGTTCGCGAAAGGCCCAAAGCTCCTACGAGCAGTACTTC. The full variable domain, with the rest looked up from reference TRBV5-4 and TRBJ2-7, is ETGVTQSPTHLIKTRGQQVTLRCSSQSGHNTVSWYQQALGQGPQFIFQYYREEENGRGNFPPRFSGLQFPNYSSELNVNALELDDSALYLCASSSRKAQSSYEQYFGPGTRLTVT.